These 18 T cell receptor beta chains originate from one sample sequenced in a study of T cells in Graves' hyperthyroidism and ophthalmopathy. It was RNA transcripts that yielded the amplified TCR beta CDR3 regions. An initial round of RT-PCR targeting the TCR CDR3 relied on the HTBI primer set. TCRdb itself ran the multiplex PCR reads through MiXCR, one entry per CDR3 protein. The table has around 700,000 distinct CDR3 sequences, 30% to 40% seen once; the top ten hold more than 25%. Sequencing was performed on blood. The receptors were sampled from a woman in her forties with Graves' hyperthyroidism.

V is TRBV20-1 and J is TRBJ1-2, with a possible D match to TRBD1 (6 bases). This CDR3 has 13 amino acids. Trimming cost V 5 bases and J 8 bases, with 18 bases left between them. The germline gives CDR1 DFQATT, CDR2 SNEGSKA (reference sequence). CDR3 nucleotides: TGCAGTGCTGCCCCACAGGGTCTCGTAGGCTACACCTTC. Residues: CSAAPQGLVGYTF.

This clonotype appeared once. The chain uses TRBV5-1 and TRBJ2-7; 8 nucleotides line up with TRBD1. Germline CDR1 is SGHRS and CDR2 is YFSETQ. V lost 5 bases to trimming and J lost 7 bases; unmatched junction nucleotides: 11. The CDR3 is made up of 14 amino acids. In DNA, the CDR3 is TGCGCCAGCAGTGCCGGACAGGGCCGTGGGGAGCAGTACTTC. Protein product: CASSAGQGRGEQYF.

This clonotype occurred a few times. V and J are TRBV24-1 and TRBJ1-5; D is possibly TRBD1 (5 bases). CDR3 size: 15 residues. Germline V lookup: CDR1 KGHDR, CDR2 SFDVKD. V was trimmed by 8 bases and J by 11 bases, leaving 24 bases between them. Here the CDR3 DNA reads TGTGCCACCAAGGGGCCAGCGGGAATGGAAGAGACCCAGCATTTT. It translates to CATKGPAGMEETQHF.

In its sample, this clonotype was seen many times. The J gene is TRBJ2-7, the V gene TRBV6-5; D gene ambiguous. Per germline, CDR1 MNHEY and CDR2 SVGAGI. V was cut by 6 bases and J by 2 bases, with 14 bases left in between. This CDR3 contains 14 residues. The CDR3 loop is CASREDRATYEQYF. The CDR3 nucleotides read TGTGCCAGCAGAGAGGACCGAGCCACCTACGAGCAGTACTTC.

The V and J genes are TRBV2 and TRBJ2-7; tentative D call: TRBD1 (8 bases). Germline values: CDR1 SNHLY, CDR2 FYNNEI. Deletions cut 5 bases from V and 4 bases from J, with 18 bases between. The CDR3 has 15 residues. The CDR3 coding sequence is TGTGCCAGCAGTTCGTACAGGGGGGGGCCGTACGAGCAGTACTTC. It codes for CASSSYRGGPYEQYF.

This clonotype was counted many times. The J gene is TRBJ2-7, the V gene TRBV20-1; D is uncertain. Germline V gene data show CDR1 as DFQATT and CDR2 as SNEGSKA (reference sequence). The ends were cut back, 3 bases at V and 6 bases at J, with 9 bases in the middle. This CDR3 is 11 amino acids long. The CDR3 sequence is CSARGNSEQYF. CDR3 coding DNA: TGCAGTGCTAGGGGGAACTCCGAGCAGTACTTC.

The DNA for the CDR3 is TGTGCCAGCAGTGCGCAGGGGGCCCACCTAGCCTACGAGCAGTACTTC. It encodes CASSAQGAHLAYEQYF. The genes are TRBV25-1 and TRBJ2-7; 8 bases agree with TRBD1. The CDR3 covers 16 residues. J lost 2 bases, V lost 4 bases, and 10 bases had no gene match. CDR1 and CDR2 (germline): MGHDK, SYGVNS.

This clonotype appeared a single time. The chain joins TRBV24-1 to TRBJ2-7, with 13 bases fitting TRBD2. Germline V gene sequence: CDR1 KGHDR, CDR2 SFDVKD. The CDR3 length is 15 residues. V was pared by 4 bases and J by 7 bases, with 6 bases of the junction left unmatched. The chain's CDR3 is CATSDRTSGSGEQYF. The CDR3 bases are TGTGCCACCAGTGACAGGACTAGCGGGAGCGGTGAGCAGTACTTC.

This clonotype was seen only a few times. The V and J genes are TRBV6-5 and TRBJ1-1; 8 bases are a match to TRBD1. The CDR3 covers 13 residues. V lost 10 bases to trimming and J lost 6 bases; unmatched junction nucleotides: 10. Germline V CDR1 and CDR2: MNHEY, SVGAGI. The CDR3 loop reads CATDRRQGSEAFF. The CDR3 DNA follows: TGTGCCACCGACCGGCGACAGGGGTCTGAAGCTTTCTTT.

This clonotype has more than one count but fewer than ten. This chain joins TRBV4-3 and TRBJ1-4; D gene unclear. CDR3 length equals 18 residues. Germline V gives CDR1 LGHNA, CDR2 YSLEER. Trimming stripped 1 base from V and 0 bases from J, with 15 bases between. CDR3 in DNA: TGCGCCAGCAGCCAAGTTACGAGGGCAGGCGCAACTAATGAAAAACTGTTTTTT. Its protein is CASSQVTRAGATNEKLFF.

The CDR3 sequence: CSASDEGWNEQFF. CDR3 DNA: TGCAGTGCTAGTGATGAGGGGTGGAATGAGCAGTTCTTC. This chain uses TRBV20-1 with TRBJ2-7, with D perhaps given as TRBD1 or TRBD2 (5 bases each). The J call is doubtful: the DNA matches TRBJ2-1 better. CDR3 length: 13 amino acids. Germline V gene lookup returns CDR1 DFQATT and CDR2 SNEGSKA (reference sequence).

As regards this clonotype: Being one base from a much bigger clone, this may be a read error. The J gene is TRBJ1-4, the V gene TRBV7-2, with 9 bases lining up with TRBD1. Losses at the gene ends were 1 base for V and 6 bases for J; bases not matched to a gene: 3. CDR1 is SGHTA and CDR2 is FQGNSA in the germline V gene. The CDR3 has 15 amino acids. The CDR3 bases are TGTGCCAGCAGCTTAGAGGGGACAGGGTATGAAAAACTGTTTTTT. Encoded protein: CASSLEGTGYEKLFF.

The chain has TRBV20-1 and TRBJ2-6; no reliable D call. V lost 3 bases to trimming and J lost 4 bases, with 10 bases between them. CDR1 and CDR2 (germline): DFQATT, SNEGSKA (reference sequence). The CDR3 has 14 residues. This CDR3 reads CSASQLAGANVLTF. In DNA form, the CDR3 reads TGCAGTGCTAGCCAACTGGCAGGGGCCAACGTCCTGACTTTC.

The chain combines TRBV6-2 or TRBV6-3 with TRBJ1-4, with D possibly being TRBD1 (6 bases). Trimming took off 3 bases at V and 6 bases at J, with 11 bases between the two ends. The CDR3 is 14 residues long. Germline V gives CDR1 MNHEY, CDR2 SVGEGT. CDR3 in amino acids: CASSYSRGYEKLFF. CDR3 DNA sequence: TGTGCCAGCAGTTATTCCAGGGGATATGAAAAACTGTTTTTT.

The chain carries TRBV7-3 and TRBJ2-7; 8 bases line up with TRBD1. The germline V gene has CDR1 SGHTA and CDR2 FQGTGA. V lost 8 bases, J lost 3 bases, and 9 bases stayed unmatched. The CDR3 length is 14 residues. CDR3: CASGYGDRNYEQYF. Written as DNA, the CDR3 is TGTGCCAGCGGCTACGGGGACAGGAACTACGAGCAGTACTTC.

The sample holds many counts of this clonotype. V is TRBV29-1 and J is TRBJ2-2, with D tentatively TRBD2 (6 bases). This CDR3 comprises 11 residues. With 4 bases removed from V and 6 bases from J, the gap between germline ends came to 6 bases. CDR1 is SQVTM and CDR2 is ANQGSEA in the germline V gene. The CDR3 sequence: CSVGGAGELFF. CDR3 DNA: TGCAGCGTTGGGGGGGCCGGGGAGCTGTTTTTT.

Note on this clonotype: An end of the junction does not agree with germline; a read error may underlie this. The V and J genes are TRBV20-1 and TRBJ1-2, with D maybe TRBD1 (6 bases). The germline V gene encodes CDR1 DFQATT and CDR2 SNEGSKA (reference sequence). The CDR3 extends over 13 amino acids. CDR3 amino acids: CSARDGTNYGHTF. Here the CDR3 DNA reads TGCAGTGCTAGAGATGGGACAAACTATGGCCACACCTTC.

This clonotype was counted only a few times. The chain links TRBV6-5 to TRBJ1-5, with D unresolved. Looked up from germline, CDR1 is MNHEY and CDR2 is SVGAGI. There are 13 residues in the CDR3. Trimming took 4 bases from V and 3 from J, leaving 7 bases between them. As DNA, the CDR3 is TGTGCCAGCAGTTGGCAGGCCAATCAGCCCCAGCATTTT. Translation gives CASSWQANQPQHF.